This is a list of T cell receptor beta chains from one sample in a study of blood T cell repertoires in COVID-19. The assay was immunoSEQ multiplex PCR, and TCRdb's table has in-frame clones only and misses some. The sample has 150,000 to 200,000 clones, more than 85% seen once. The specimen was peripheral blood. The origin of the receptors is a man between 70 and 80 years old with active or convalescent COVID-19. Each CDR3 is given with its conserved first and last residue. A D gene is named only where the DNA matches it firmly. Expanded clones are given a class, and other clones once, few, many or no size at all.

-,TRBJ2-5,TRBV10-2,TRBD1,TGCGCCAGCAGTACCAGGGGACAGCATCAAGAGACCCAGTACTTC,CASSTRGQHQETQYF
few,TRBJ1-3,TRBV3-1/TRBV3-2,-,TGTGCCAGCAGCCAAGGACAGGTCTCTGGAAACACCATATATTTT,CASSQGQVSGNTIYF
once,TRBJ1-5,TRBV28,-,TGTGCCAGCAGTTTACCAGGGTTAGGGAATCAGCCCCAGCATTTT,CASSLPGLGNQPQHF
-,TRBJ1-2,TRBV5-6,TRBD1,TGTGCCAGCAGCCTAGAAACCCTTGGACAGGGAGAACGCTATGGCTACACCTTC,CASSLETLGQGERYGYTF
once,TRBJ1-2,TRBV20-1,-,TGCAGTGCTAGAAGTCTGGAGGGCTACACCTTC,CSARSLEGYTF
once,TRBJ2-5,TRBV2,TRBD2,TGTGCCAGCACGGGACTAGCTCAAGAGACCCAGTACTTC,CASTGLAQETQYF
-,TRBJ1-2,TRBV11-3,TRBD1,TGTGCCAGCAGCTTAGCTTCAGGGGGCTATGGCTACACCTTC,CASSLASGGYGYTF
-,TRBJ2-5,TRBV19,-,TGTGCCAGTAGTCATCTAGTATCGGGCCAAGAGACCCAGTACTTC,CASSHLVSGQETQYF
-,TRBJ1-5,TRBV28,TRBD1,TGTGCCAGCAGTTCAAGGACAGGGATAAATCAGCCCCAGCATTTT,CASSSRTGINQPQHF
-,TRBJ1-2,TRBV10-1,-,TGCGCCAGACCCGGGGAAAAGGGCTACACCTTC,CARPGEKGYTF
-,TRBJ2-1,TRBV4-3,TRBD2,TGCGCCAGCAGCCCGTGGAGTAGCGGGGGGGCCGTGAATGAGCAGTTCTTC,CASSPWSSGGAVNEQFF
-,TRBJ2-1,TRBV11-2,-,TGTGCCAGCAGCGCCTATGACAGGAATAGGGGCAATGAGCAGTTCTTC,CASSAYDRNRGNEQFF
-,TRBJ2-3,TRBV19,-,TGTGCCAGTAGTATCGGGCAGGGGAGCACAGATACGCAGTATTTT,CASSIGQGSTDTQYF
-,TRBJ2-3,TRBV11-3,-,TGTGCCAGCAGCACAGGGACCTGGCTGGATACGCAGTATTTT,CASSTGTWLDTQYF
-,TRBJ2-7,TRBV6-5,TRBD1,TGTGCCAGCAGCCACTCCGGGACAGGGTCCGAGCAGTACTTC,CASSHSGTGSEQYF
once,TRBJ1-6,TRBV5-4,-,TGTGCCAGCAGCCAGGGATTCTCCTATAATTCACCCCTCCACTTT,CASSQGFSYNSPLHF
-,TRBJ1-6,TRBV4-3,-,TGCGCCAGCAGTGGGGGCTCGATCGGCTATAATTCACCCCTCCACTTT,CASSGGSIGYNSPLHF
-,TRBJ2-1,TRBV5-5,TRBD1,TGTGCCAGCAGCTCCTGGGACAGGGGGTCCAATGAGCAGTTCTTC,CASSSWDRGSNEQFF